This T cell receptor (beta chain) was identified in a study of T cell responses to AZD1222 COVID-19 vaccine. Study-wide context: The analysis combined second doses at about 4 or about 12 weeks. Study-wide results and limits: There were vaccine-associated CD4 TCRs across spike, dominant at 160-218 and 743-854. Clonal diversity was possibly underestimated, and white British individuals and females predominated among donors.

To note about this clone: The antigen remains unidentified.

Germline CDR1 is KGHSY and CDR2 is FQNENV. Germline trimming cut 2 bases from V and 8 bases from J; bases unmatched to any gene: 7. This CDR3 has 15 amino acids. TCRdb's copy holds only in-frame clones and misses some; the assay was immunoSEQ multiplex PCR. The table lists some 140,000 clones, 85% to 95% of them singletons. This sequence joins TRBV16 and TRBJ2-1, with 9 bases that match TRBD2. The sample consisted of peripheral blood, taken on day 0 of AZD1222 vaccination. The sequence was collected from an adult in good health. CDR3 DNA: TGTGCCAGCAGCCAAGGGCGGGGGGGTGCTGATGAGCAGTTCTTC. It is translated as CASSQGRGGADEQFF.